Below, one T cell receptor (beta chain) is given with its context. The antigen remains undetermined. The study's library attached unique molecular identifiers to single cDNA molecules. TCRdb redid the calling of the RACE reads with MiXCR, one entry per CDR3 protein. The table lists 350,000 or so distinct CDR3 sequences, around 7% of them singletons. Time point specified: patch test 1, 2 weeks after DPC sensitization. Noted treatment: therapeutic diphenylcyclopropenone sensitization with weekly scalp DPC. Donation of samples came from alopecia patients who were 18 to 70 years old and suitable for DPC. This record comes from a study of human T cells and chemical hapten exposure. Whole-study results and caveats: Donors' alopecia may make their immune response differ from healthy people's. Expanded TCRs grouped into significantly more large CDR3 similarity clusters than controls produced.

The receptor was derived from a woman between 18 and 29 years old with alopecia areata. Some clones in this sample may be carry-over from other donors' samples. The input for sequencing was whole blood, taken in connection with sensitization to the hapten diphenylcyclopropenone (DPC).

CDR3 residues: CASSLSSGGRETQYF. The CDR3, as DNA: TGTGCCAGCAGTTTATCGTCCGGGGGGCGGGAGACCCAGTACTTC. The gene calls are TRBV27 and TRBJ2-5; weak D call: TRBD2 (7 bases). CDR3 length: 15 amino acids. Germline lookup yields CDR1 MNHEY and CDR2 SMNVEV (reference sequence). V was pared by 0 bases and J by 5 bases, with 13 bases between.